Presented here are 21 T cell receptor beta chains from one specimen sequenced in a study of shared clonotypes between healthy human individuals. Using immunoSEQ multiplex PCR, the repertoire was profiled, and TCRdb retains in-frame clones only, with some absent. This table holds about a million clones, around 75% found once. Source material: memory CD4+ T cells sorted from blood. Specified subset: CD45RA-negative fraction. The receptor set was obtained from a young man in good health.

This clone was recorded once. The same CDR3 is also encoded by other DNA sequences in this sample. This rearrangement joins TRBV30 to TRBJ1-4; TRBD1 agrees at 8 bases. Germline CDR1 and CDR2: GTSNPN and SVGIG (reference sequence). Losses at the gene ends were 2 bases for V and 8 bases for J; bases not matched to a gene: 4. The CDR3 is made up of 13 amino acids. CDR3 sequence (DNA): TGTGCCTGGAGTAGACAGGGGAACGAAAAACTGTTTTTT. This gives the protein CAWSRQGNEKLFF.

The chain employs TRBV19 and TRBJ1-6; TRBD1 agrees at 10 bases. Germline CDR1 LNHDA, CDR2 SQIVND (reference sequence). V dropped 7 bases and J dropped 9; count of bases not matched to a gene: 6. The CDR3 totals 14 residues. The CDR3 loop is CASTTDRGGSPLHF. CDR3 in DNA: TGTGCCAGTACCACGGACAGGGGGGGTTCACCCCTCCACTTT. Looking up the rest from reference TRBV19 and TRBJ1-6 gives the full variable domain: DGGITQSPKYLFRKEGQNVTLSCEQNLNHDAMYWYRQDPGQGLRLIYYSQIVNDFQKGDIAEGYSVSREKKESFPLTVTSAQKNPTAFYLCASTTDRGGSPLHFGNGTRLTVT.

This clone appeared a single time. At one end, the junction sequence differs from germline, possibly due to a read error. The V and J genes are TRBV7-7 and TRBJ2-5; the D gene is possibly TRBD2 (5 bases). Germline V lookup: CDR1 SSHAT, CDR2 FNYEAQ (reference sequence). The CDR3 covers 13 residues. CDR3 nucleotide sequence: TGTGCTAGCAGCTTACTCCGGGATGGGACCCAGTACTTC. Amino acid sequence: CASSLLRDGTQYF.

The chain uses TRBV5-1 and TRBJ1-3, with unresolved D. Trimming shortened V by 0 bases and J by 4 bases, and 14 bases separated the two germline ends. CDR1 SGHRS and CDR2 YFSETQ come from the germline V gene. The CDR3 is 16 residues long. The DNA for the CDR3 is TGCGCCAGCAGCTTGGCCGATGGTCTCTCCGGAAACACCATATATTTT. The encoded protein is CASSLADGLSGNTIYF.

About this clone itself: Other DNA variants within this sample encode the same CDR3. The chain couples TRBV6-1 to TRBJ2-7; the D gene is possibly TRBD1 (6 bases). V was cut by 5 bases and J by 1 base, with 9 bases left in between. Per germline, CDR1 MNHNS and CDR2 SASEGT. This CDR3 has 13 amino acids. CDR3 region: CASSPQGSYEQYF. CDR3 nucleotide sequence: TGTGCCAGCAGTCCCCAGGGGTCCTACGAGCAGTACTTC.

The rearrangement joins TRBV5-1 to TRBJ1-1; 9 nucleotides agree with TRBD1. The length of the CDR3 is 15 residues. V gave up 4 bases and J gave up 4 bases; unmatched junction bases: 8. Per germline, CDR1 SGHRS and CDR2 YFSETQ. In DNA form, the CDR3 reads TGCGCCAGCAGCCGGGGCGAACAGGGGGCCACTGAAGCTTTCTTT. Translation gives CASSRGEQGATEAFF.

This clone was seen a single time. The chain has TRBV2 and TRBJ2-5; D remains ambiguous. CDR3 size: 15 residues. V shed 2 bases and J shed 4 bases, with 14 bases lying between them. Germline V gene lookup returns CDR1 SNHLY and CDR2 FYNNEI. The CDR3 loop is CASSETGTLGETQYF. CDR3 in DNA: TGTGCCAGCAGTGAAACTGGTACCCTGGGAGAGACCCAGTACTTC.

The CDR3 DNA sequence: TGTGCCAGCAGTGAACTGGAGGGAGAAAAACTGTTTTTT. This encodes CASSELEGEKLFF. V usage is TRBV2 and J usage is TRBJ1-4; no reliable D call. Germline CDR1 reads SNHLY; CDR2 reads FYNNEI. The V end was cut by 2 bases, the J end by 8 bases, with 9 bases between. CDR3 length equals 13 residues.

V usage is TRBV6-5 and J usage is TRBJ2-7, with D possibly being TRBD1 or TRBD2 (5 bases each). CDR1 MNHEY and CDR2 SVGAGI come from the germline V gene. The CDR3 contains 13 residues. V was clipped by 4 bases and J by 6 bases, with 13 bases between them. In nucleotides, the CDR3 is TGTGCCAGCAGTTCACTAAGGGGAGCCGAGCAGTACTTC. Protein product: CASSSLRGAEQYF.

The rearrangement uses TRBV10-3 and TRBJ2-1, with unresolved D. Trimming removed 7 bases from V and 5 bases from J, with 15 bases in between. This CDR3 contains 14 residues. Germline V CDR1 and CDR2: ENHRY, SYGVKD. CDR3: CAIKDSLIHNEQFF. The CDR3 region has the DNA TGTGCCATCAAAGATTCCCTAATACACAATGAGCAGTTCTTC.

The V and J genes are TRBV4-2 and TRBJ2-3, with D possibly matching TRBD2 (5 bases). Trimming pared 2 bases from V and 1 base from J, leaving 13 bases between. In germline, CDR1 is LGHNA, CDR2 YNFKEQ. The CDR3 is made up of 16 amino acids. CDR3 sequence reads: CASSQSSAGGTDTQYF. The CDR3 DNA reads TGTGCCAGCAGCCAAAGCTCAGCCGGGGGCACAGATACGCAGTATTTT.

On this clone: The sample contains more than one DNA sequence encoding this CDR3. The chain recombines TRBV19 with TRBJ1-6; unclear D gene. Trimming removed 1 base at V and 3 bases at J, with 4 bases between. CDR3 length equals 14 residues. Germline CDR1 is LNHDA and CDR2 is SQIVND (reference sequence). The CDR3 DNA is TGTGCCAGTAGTATAGGGGGCTATAATTCACCCCTCCACTTT. Its protein product is CASSIGGYNSPLHF.

The chain uses TRBV27 and TRBJ2-5, with a weak D call TRBD2 (6 bases). The CDR3 is made up of 15 amino acids. CDR1 and CDR2 (germline): MNHEY, SMNVEV (reference sequence). Trimming took off 3 bases at V and 5 bases at J, with 16 bases between the two ends. CDR3 DNA sequence: TGTGCCAGCAGTTTTTCGTTTGGGAGCGGGGAGACCCAGTACTTC. Amino acids: CASSFSFGSGETQYF.

The chain uses TRBV5-4 and TRBJ1-4, with D perhaps TRBD1 (5 bases). V lost 2 bases to trimming and J lost 7 bases, with 15 bases between them. CDR1 and CDR2 (germline): SGHNT, YYREEE (reference sequence). The CDR3 covers 15 residues. Here the CDR3 DNA reads TGTGCCAGCAGCTTTTGGACGGGGCTGAGTGAAAAACTGTTTTTT. It translates to CASSFWTGLSEKLFF.

The rearrangement links TRBV5-1 to TRBJ1-6; 7 nucleotides match TRBD1. The CDR3 is made up of 15 amino acids. V lost 4 bases to trimming and J lost 7 bases; unmatched junction nucleotides: 8. CDR1 is SGHRS, CDR2 YFSETQ, per germline. The CDR3 DNA sequence: TGCGCCAGCAGCCTTTACCGACAGGGAAATTCACCCCTCCACTTT. Amino acids: CASSLYRQGNSPLHF.

The chain couples TRBV5-1 to TRBJ2-5, with 7 positions matching TRBD2. Trimming cost V 2 bases and J 0 bases; bases outside gene matches: 4. This CDR3 contains 15 residues. In germline, CDR1 is SGHRS, CDR2 YFSETQ. CDR3 sequence: CASSLWGTNQETQYF. CDR3 nucleotide sequence: TGCGCCAGCAGCTTATGGGGGACTAACCAAGAGACCCAGTACTTC.

This chain links TRBV2 with TRBJ1-2; 9 bases line up with TRBD1. Germline V gives CDR1 SNHLY, CDR2 FYNNEI. Trimming removed 7 bases from V and 4 bases from J; junction bases left unmatched: 10. The CDR3 contains 15 residues. The CDR3 nucleotides are TGTGCCAGCACGTACGGACAGGGGCAAGGCTATGGCTACACCTTC. Translating it yields CASTYGQGQGYGYTF.

The V gene is TRBV15, the J gene TRBJ2-7; D may be TRBD2 (5 bases). Germline V gene sequence: CDR1 LNHNV, CDR2 YYDKDF (reference sequence). The CDR3 is 14 residues long. With 1 base removed from V and 5 bases from J, the gap between germline ends came to 12 bases. The CDR3 DNA reads as TGTGCCACCAGCAGAGGAGAGGGCAACGACGAGCAGTACTTC. It codes for CATSRGEGNDEQYF.

This sequence joins TRBV4-3 and TRBJ2-3, with D maybe TRBD2 (5 bases). Germline V lookup: CDR1 LGHNA, CDR2 YSLEER. The CDR3 is 14 amino acids. V lost 3 bases to trimming and J lost 1 base, with 8 bases between them. The CDR3 region is CASSQLSGTDTQYF. For the CDR3, the DNA is TGCGCCAGCAGCCAGCTTAGCGGCACAGATACGCAGTATTTT.

This sequence joins TRBV28 and TRBJ2-3; D not resolved. V lost 6 bases and J lost 8, with 15 bases in between. In germline, CDR1 is MDHEN, CDR2 SYDVKM. The CDR3 consists of 13 residues. CDR3 DNA: TGTGCCAGCAGCTCAAACCCCGGCGGTACGCAGTATTTT. It encodes CASSSNPGGTQYF.

The V gene is TRBV18, the J gene TRBJ2-7; weak D call: TRBD1 (7 bases). V was clipped by 2 bases and J by 7 bases, with 30 bases between them. The V gene's germline CDR1 is KGHSH and CDR2 LQKENI. The CDR3 sequence is 19 residues long. The CDR3 protein is CASSPRKEGKTGLSREQYF. In nucleotides, the CDR3 is TGTGCCAGCTCACCAAGGAAGGAGGGCAAGACAGGGCTTAGTAGGGAGCAGTACTTC.